Described below is a single TCR beta chain sequence and its context. No antigen is known for it. Donors underwent one heparinised blood draw, about 110 mL on average. Since all of the isolated RNA was reverse transcribed, expressed TCRB transcripts were what got sequenced. The table came from immunoSEQ multiplex PCR; TCRdb's copy has only in-frame clones and leaves some out. Among under 200,000 clones, approximately 9% were seen once, and the ten largest hold around 2.5%. The CDR3 is 14 residues long. Germline CDR1 reads SGDLS; CDR2 reads YYNGEE. V was trimmed by 3 bases and J by 4 bases, leaving 12 bases between them. This sample was included in a study of beta chain features in type 1 diabetes. Whole-study findings and limits: Equally in patients and controls, PCR might preferentially amplify shorter templates.

The sequenced sample consisted of central memory CD4+ T cells from blood. The chain couples TRBV9 to TRBJ2-3; TRBD2 is a possible D gene (6 bases). This receptor was taken from a woman younger than 30 in good health. CDR3 sequence (DNA): TGTGCCAGCAGCGGATCACTAGCTGCAGATACGCAGTATTTT. Its translation: CASSGSLAADTQYF.